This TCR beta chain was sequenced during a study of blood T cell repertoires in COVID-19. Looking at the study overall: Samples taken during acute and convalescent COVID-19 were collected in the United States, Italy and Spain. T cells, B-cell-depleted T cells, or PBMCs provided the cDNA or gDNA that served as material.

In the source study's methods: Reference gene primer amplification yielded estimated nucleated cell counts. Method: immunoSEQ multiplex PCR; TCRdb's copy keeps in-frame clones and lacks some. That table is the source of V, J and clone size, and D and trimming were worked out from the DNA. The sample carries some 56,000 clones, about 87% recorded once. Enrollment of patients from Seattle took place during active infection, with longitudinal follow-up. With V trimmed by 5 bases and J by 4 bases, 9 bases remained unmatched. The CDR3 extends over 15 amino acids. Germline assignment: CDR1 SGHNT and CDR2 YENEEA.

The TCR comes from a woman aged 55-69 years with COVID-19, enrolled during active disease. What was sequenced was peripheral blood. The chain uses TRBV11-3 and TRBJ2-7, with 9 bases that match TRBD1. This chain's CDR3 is CASSRPDRGRYEQYF. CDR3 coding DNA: TGTGCCAGCAGCCGCCCGGACAGGGGTAGGTACGAGCAGTACTTC. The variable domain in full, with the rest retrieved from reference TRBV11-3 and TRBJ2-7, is EAGVVQSPRYKIIEKKQPVAFWCNPISGHNTLYWYLQNLGQGPELLIRYENEEAVDDSQLPKDRFSAERLKGVDSTLKIQPAELGDSAVYLCASSRPDRGRYEQYFGPGTRLTVT.